This TCR beta chain came from a study of shared clonotypes between healthy human individuals (TCRdb year 2020). Notes on the research overall: The cohort comprised a couple of women and a few men aged 18 to 49 years. For each donor, CD4 naive and CD4 memory were each run on three plates, CD8 naive on two plates, and CD8 memory on one plate. The study deeply sequenced blood TCR repertoires of five healthy adults to estimate repertoire size and the extent of clonotype sharing between individuals. To increase sequencing depth and limit assay-specific biases, TCR repertoire library preparation and sequencing were carried out by different laboratories using diverse techniques. Each donor's leukapheresis produced roughly between roughly 0.94 and 9.5 billion PBMCs. Points the paper makes about the study in general: Sampling was limited to blood, and TCR repertoires in tissue likely differ from TCR repertoires in blood. When a few donors were compared, the shared fraction of clonotypes was around 5% for naive CD4, about 4% for naive CD8, 2.3% for memory CD4, and 0.4% for memory CD8. Higher generation probabilities were observed for clonotypes shared by all four sorted-subset donors than for non-shared clonotypes. The genetic and exposure-history diversity represented was limited by the small number of donors. Even with the large sequencing depth, rarefaction of the sorted-subset datasets indicated that sequencing was incomplete. Estimated clonotype richness was generally larger for naive than for memory subsets. Pairwise subsampling indicated that sequencing depth was expected to affect the degree of clonotype sharing among donors.

TCR CDR3 regions were amplified from genomic DNA by multiplex PCR using the deep immunoSEQ assay. Extracted genomic DNA from each cell subset was distributed evenly across all wells of several immunoSEQ 96-well plates, and each plate was treated as a replicate. For sorted subsets, around 200 ng genomic DNA, equal to 30,000 or so T cell genomes, was loaded into each replicate PCR. Purified libraries were measured with a Qubit 3.0 fluorometer, size-checked on a Bioanalyzer 2100, and measured again with the KAPA Library Quantification kit. A separate single-read 150-cycle Illumina NextSeq 550 flow cell was used to sequence each immunoSEQ 96-well plate. Processing in the source paper ran as follows. Because the immunoSEQ output included only junctional sequences and no quality scores, the filtering could not be the same as the filtering used for full-length reads. Sequences were annotated with PyIR, a Python wrapper for IgBLAST v1.9, and V/J genes and CDR3 were assigned using IMGT germline references. Reads were filtered out if the reads had weak V/J assignments (E-value above 1e-6), no CDR3, stop codons, out-of-frame junctions, or ambiguous translated residues. A V3J clonotype was defined by an identical inferred V gene, J gene, and CDR3 amino acid sequence. Percentage overlap between repertoires was computed as shared unique clonotypes divided by the size of the smaller repertoire. Three approaches were used to assess repertoire richness: RTK rarefaction, the Chao1 estimator, and Recon v2.1 estimates of unobserved clonotypes. OLGA was used to compute generation probabilities for all TCRbeta clonotypes that the gDNA method yielded from a few donors. In its TCRdb copy, this immuneACCESS table keeps in-frame sequences only and misses some clones. Where compared with another copy, unresolved V genes explain less than half of these, and the others have no known cause. V and J calls and clone size are given by that table; D and trimming were obtained from the DNA. The sample table contains 2 million to 3 million clones; only one count was recorded for over 85% of them. Together, the top ten hold 0.36% of the sample.

Worth noting for this clone: Its antigen is not yet known. Base qualities were left out, and no much larger clone turns up one base away.

The donors were healthy, HIV-negative adults who had no recently reported acute infections or vaccinations. Every donor was a Caucasian adult residing in Nashville, Tennessee, USA. CD4+ T cells were enriched by magnetic negative selection, after which naive cells were positively selected on CD45RA and the negative fraction was taken as the memory subset. After blood collection by leukapheresis, PBMCs were isolated using Ficoll-Histopaque density gradient centrifugation and then cryopreserved in the vapor phase of liquid nitrogen. Analytical flow cytometry was used to check the purity and quantity of every magnetically sorted T cell population. Genomic DNA was isolated from every sorted fraction and measured by UV absorbance on a Nanodrop 2000c. The CDR3 numbers 15 residues from cysteine through phenylalanine. The CDR3 DNA has 45 bases and is translated from base 1. A distance of 15 bases separates the germline ends of V and J, which lose 2 bases and 5 bases respectively. CDR1 and CDR2, per the germline V gene, are SGHNT and YENEEA.

The clonotype was recovered from a man aged 18 to 29 in good health. Some clones in this sample may be carry-over from other donors' samples. The sequence joins TRBV11-3 to TRBJ2-5, with a weak D call of TRBD2 (5 bases match). The source material was naive CD4+ T cells from PBMCs. In light of the paper, this sample's cell subset or site label describes: CD45RA+ positively selected. CDR3 sequence: CASSLRFPPGETQYF. The base sequence is TGTGCCAGCAGCTTAAGGTTTCCACCGGGGGAGACCCAGTACTTC.